These 7 T cell receptor beta chains share one sample of origin, sequenced in a study of cytomegalovirus exposure and HLA in healthy donors. 60 Vbeta and 13 Jbeta primers were used in PCR. This table comes from immunoSEQ multiplex PCR, and its TCRdb copy is limited to in-frame clones, with some not included. This table holds roughly 180,000 clones, just under 80% found once. The sample was PBMCs. The receptors derive from a woman younger than 45 in good health and CMV-seronegative.

The gene calls are TRBV6-1 and TRBJ1-1, with D unclear. The CDR3 has 12 residues. Germline V gives CDR1 MNHNS, CDR2 SASEGT. V lost 4 bases to trimming and J lost 5 bases, with 8 bases between them. The CDR3, as DNA: TGTGCCAGCAGTGTGAGGGATACTGAAGCTTTCTTT. Its translation: CASSVRDTEAFF.

The chain employs TRBV19 and TRBJ2-3; 10 nucleotides agree with TRBD2. This CDR3 contains 16 residues. V dropped 5 bases and J dropped 0; count of bases not matched to a gene: 5. Germline V gene data show CDR1 as LNHDA and CDR2 as SQIVND (reference sequence). The CDR3 region is CASSAPSGGSTDTQYF. In nucleotides, the CDR3 is TGTGCCAGTAGTGCTCCTAGCGGGGGAAGCACAGATACGCAGTATTTT.

The chain is built from TRBV6-1 and TRBJ2-7; D remains ambiguous. Trimming took 3 bases from V and 2 from J, leaving 17 bases between them. Germline V gives CDR1 MNHNS, CDR2 SASEGT. CDR3 length equals 16 residues. The chain's CDR3 is CASSDWVLLGAYEQYF. CDR3 nucleotides: TGTGCCAGCAGTGACTGGGTTCTCCTAGGAGCCTACGAGCAGTACTTC.

This clone has just a few counts. The V and J genes are TRBV4-3 and TRBJ2-7; TRBD2 matches at 9 bases. Germline V gives CDR1 LGHNA, CDR2 YSLEER. This CDR3 region has 16 residues. V was pared by 0 bases and J by 3 bases, with 6 bases of the junction left unmatched. The CDR3 spells CASSQDLAGQLYEQYF. As DNA, the CDR3 is TGCGCCAGCAGCCAAGATCTAGCGGGGCAACTCTACGAGCAGTACTTC.

The rearrangement joins TRBV5-3 to TRBJ1-2; D is perhaps TRBD1 (5 bases). TRBV5-3 is known as an ORF, though its function is uncertain. The CDR3 covers 15 residues. The V and J ends lost 2 bases and 4 bases respectively, with 15 bases between them. The CDR3 region is CARSFFRGWVYGYTF. In nucleotides, the CDR3 is TGTGCCAGAAGCTTTTTTAGGGGATGGGTCTATGGCTACACCTTC.

This chain links TRBV14 with TRBJ2-3; 8 nucleotides match TRBD2. This CDR3 region has 17 residues. Germline-derived CDR1 and CDR2 are SGHDN and FVKESK. Trimming took 0 bases from V and 5 from J; bases not matched to a gene: 10. CDR3 residues: CASSQDFPRGGQDTQYF. The CDR3 DNA reads as TGTGCCAGCAGCCAAGATTTTCCTCGCGGGGGGCAAGATACGCAGTATTTT.

This clone was detected only a few times. CDR3 loop: CSVALASGGAETQYF. The CDR3 DNA follows: TGCAGCGTTGCCTTGGCTAGCGGGGGGGCGGAGACCCAGTACTTC. V usage is TRBV29-1 and J usage is TRBJ2-5; 12 bases map to TRBD2. This CDR3 is built from 15 residues. Unmatched junction bases numbered 8, after V lost 4 bases and J lost 5 bases. Germline loops: CDR1 SQVTM, CDR2 ANQGSEA.